Below, 7 T cell receptor beta chains from the same sample are listed, as sequenced in a study of T cell responses to AZD1222 COVID-19 vaccine. The data were produced by immunoSEQ multiplex PCR, yet TCRdb's version contains in-frame clones alone and is incomplete. The sample consists of 100,000 or so clones, roughly 87% of them appearing once. The sequenced sample was peripheral blood, obtained on day 0 of AZD1222 vaccination. The receptors were gathered from an adult in good health.

Comment on this clone: Other nucleotide sequences from this sample produce the same CDR3. This sequence joins TRBV3-1 (or the pseudogene TRBV3-2) and TRBJ1-5, with D possibly being TRBD1 (6 bases). The germline V gene has CDR1 LGHDT and CDR2 YNNKEL (reference sequence). Trimming pared 4 bases from V and 4 bases from J, leaving 11 bases between. CDR3 size: 14 residues. The DNA for the CDR3 is TGTGCCAGCAGCCCCAGGGGCGGGAATCAGCCCCAGCATTTT. This translates into CASSPRGGNQPQHF.

This sequence joins TRBV10-3 and TRBJ2-7; D remains ambiguous. CDR1 and CDR2 (germline): ENHRY, SYGVKD. The CDR3 loop spans 12 amino acids. V was clipped by 3 bases and J by 5 bases, with 8 bases between them. CDR3 in amino acids: CAISEVAHEQYF. In nucleotides, the CDR3 is TGTGCCATCAGTGAAGTTGCCCACGAGCAGTACTTC.

This clone has a handful of counts. At one boundary the junction diverges from the germline segment, which might be a read error. The V call is TRBV3-1 (or the pseudogene TRBV3-2), the J call TRBJ2-1; 12 positions agree with TRBD2. Looked up from germline, CDR1 is LGHDT and CDR2 is YNNKEL (reference sequence). The CDR3 spans 19 residues. In DNA form, the CDR3 reads TGTGCCAGCACCCAAAGGGGGACTAGCGGGCTCCCATCCTACAATGAGCAGTTCTTC. This sequence encodes CASTQRGTSGLPSYNEQFF.

The V call is TRBV3-1 (or the pseudogene TRBV3-2), the J call TRBJ1-2; a weak D match, TRBD1 (5 bases). V dropped 0 bases and J dropped 7 bases, with 9 bases sitting between them. The CDR3 length is 13 residues. Germline V gene lookup returns CDR1 LGHDT and CDR2 YNNKEL (reference sequence). The CDR3 bases are TGTGCCAGCAGCCAAGATGGGGACGTTGGCTACACCTTC. Its translation: CASSQDGDVGYTF.

The chain uses TRBV28 and TRBJ2-7, with 10 bases that match TRBD1. The J segment lost 5 bases and the V segment lost 7 bases, leaving 5 bases of the junction unmatched. Germline assignment: CDR1 MDHEN and CDR2 SYDVKM. The CDR3 has 13 residues. The CDR3 region is CASTTGGWDEQYF. DNA for the CDR3: TGTGCCAGCACGACAGGGGGCTGGGACGAGCAGTACTTC. The whole variable domain, filled in from reference TRBV28 and TRBJ2-7, reads DVKVTQSSRYLVKRTGEKVFLECVQDMDHENMFWYRQDPGLGLRLIYFSYDVKMKEKGDIPEGYSVSREKKERFSLILESASTNQTSMYLCASTTGGWDEQYFGPGTRLTVT.

The chain carries TRBV24-1 and TRBJ2-5, with D perhaps TRBD2 (5 bases). The CDR3 has 15 amino acids. Between the trimmed V and J ends, which lost 0 bases and 0 bases, there was a span of 7 bases. The germline gives CDR1 KGHDR, CDR2 SFDVKD. CDR3 coding DNA: TGTGCCACCAGTGATTTGCAACTAGACCAAGAGACCCAGTACTTC. This sequence encodes CATSDLQLDQETQYF.

The chain uses TRBV29-1 and TRBJ2-3; a possible D gene is TRBD1 (5 bases). Germline V gives CDR1 SQVTM, CDR2 ANQGSEA. Between the trimmed V and J ends, which lost 2 bases and 3 bases, there was a span of 18 bases. The CDR3 contains 16 residues. The CDR3 DNA reads TGCAGCGTTGAAATTCTTCTAGGGGTGCGGACAGATACGCAGTATTTT. Encoded protein: CSVEILLGVRTDTQYF.